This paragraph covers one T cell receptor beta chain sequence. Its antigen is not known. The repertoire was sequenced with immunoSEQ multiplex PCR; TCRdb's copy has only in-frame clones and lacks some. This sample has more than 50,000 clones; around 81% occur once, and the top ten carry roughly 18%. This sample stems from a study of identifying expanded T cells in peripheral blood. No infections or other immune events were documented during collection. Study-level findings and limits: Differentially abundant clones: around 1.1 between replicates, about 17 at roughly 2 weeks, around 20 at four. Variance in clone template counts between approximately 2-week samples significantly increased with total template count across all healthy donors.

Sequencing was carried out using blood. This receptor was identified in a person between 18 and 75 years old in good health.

CDR3 sequence (DNA): TGTGCCAGCAGCTTAGATGTGGCCGGGGCCAACGTCCTGACTTTC. This gives the protein CASSLDVAGANVLTF. The rearrangement joins TRBV7-9 to TRBJ2-6; D unclear. Germline V lookup: CDR1 SEHNR, CDR2 FQNEAQ (reference sequence). CDR3 size: 15 residues. The V and J ends lost 1 base and 4 bases respectively, with 8 bases between them. The entire variable domain, with the rest obtained from reference TRBV7-9 and TRBJ2-6, is as follows: DTGVSQNPRHKITKRGQNVTFRCDPISEHNRLYWYRQTLGQGPEFLTYFQNEAQLEKSRLLSDRFSAERPKGSFSTLEIQRTEQGDSAMYLCASSLDVAGANVLTFGAGSRLTVL.